These 13 T cell receptor beta chains were sequenced from one sample in a study of T cell clonality in common variable immunodeficiency. The table came from immunoSEQ multiplex PCR; TCRdb's copy has only in-frame clones and leaves some out. Altogether 50,000 to 65,000 clones were found in the sample, and no singletons occur. The material sequenced was peripheral blood mononuclear cells. These receptor sequences come from a person aged 18-70 years in good health.

There are many counts of this clone. The read ends 3 residues early relative to the CDR3; the germline J gene fills the gap. The J gene is TRBJ2-3, the V gene TRBV7-3; no firm D call. The CDR3 consists of 16 residues. V lost 0 bases and J 1 base, leaving 11 bases between the germline ends. Germline CDR1 reads SGHTA; CDR2 reads FQGTGA. The CDR3 bases that were read are TGTGCCAGCAGCTTAACGACGGGTCCCGGCACAGATACG. Translated: CASSLTTGPGTDT. The whole CDR3 sequence reads CASSLTTGPGTDTQYF.

In this sample, this clone turned up many times. The read is 3 residues too short to cover the CDR3 end, so that end is filled in from the germline J gene. The chain links TRBV29-1 to TRBJ2-1; 9 positions agree with TRBD1. CDR1 SQVTM and CDR2 ANQGSEA come from the germline V gene. CDR3 size: 14 residues. J was trimmed by 8 bases and V by 1 base; bases with no gene match: 6. The DNA read from the CDR3 is TGCAGCGTTGAAGGGGGACAGGGATCCGATGAG. It codes for CSVEGGQGSDE. The complete CDR3 sequence is CSVEGGQGSDEQFF.

This clone was recorded at least ten times. The CDR3 spells CASREPETGDNSPLHF. The sequenced part of the CDR3 DNA is TGCGCCAGCAGGGAGCCCGAGACAGGGGATAATTCACCC. The rearrangement links TRBV5-1 to TRBJ1-6, with 8 bases matching TRBD1. Sequencing ends 3 residues short of the CDR3 end; the germline J gene provides the rest. Germline V gives CDR1 SGHRS, CDR2 YFSETQ. This CDR3 has 16 residues. After removal of 5 bases from V and 5 bases from J, the junction contained 9 bases not matched to a gene.

This clone was counted ten times or more. The CDR3 DNA, read in part, is TGTGTTCCCCCGGGGGGTGCTTTAGAAGGCAACAATGAG. It specifies CVPPGGALEGNNE. The whole CDR3 protein reads CVPPGGALEGNNEQFF. The chain carries TRBV6-4 and TRBJ2-1, with 7 bases identical to TRBD2. The read ends 3 residues shy of where the CDR3 ends; the end is completed using the germline J gene. This CDR3 has 16 amino acids. Germline values: CDR1 MRHNA, CDR2 SNTAGT.

This clone was counted at least ten times. The CDR3 end falls 3 residues outside the read, so it is completed with the germline J gene. This chain connects TRBV30 to TRBJ2-7; 7 bases map to TRBD1. Losses at the gene ends were 1 base for V and 3 bases for J; bases not matched to a gene: 0. Germline CDR1 is GTSNPN and CDR2 is SVGIG (reference sequence). CDR3 length: 12 residues. The CDR3 bases that were read are TGTGCCTGGAGTGGACAGGGCTACGAG. It is translated as CAWSGQGYE. The whole CDR3 sequence is CAWSGQGYEQYF.

The table lists this clone with many counts. The CDR3 end is not reached by the read, which stops 3 residues before it; the germline J gene fills it in. This rearrangement joins TRBV10-1 to TRBJ2-7; D gene unclear. This CDR3 is built from 15 residues. The V and J ends lost 0 bases and 0 bases respectively, with 9 bases between them. Germline V gene sequence: CDR1 WNHNN, CDR2 SYGVQD (reference sequence). The CDR3 bases that were read are TGCGCCAGCAGTGAGTCGTCCGGCGGCTCCTACGAG. Its protein product is CASSESSGGSYE. The entire CDR3 reads CASSESSGGSYEQYF.

The sample holds many counts of this clone. With the read ending 3 residues before the CDR3 end, the germline J gene is used to fill in that end. The rearrangement joins TRBV5-1 to TRBJ1-4; perhaps TRBD1 as D (5 bases). The CDR3 has 14 residues. Germline V gene data show CDR1 as SGHRS and CDR2 as YFSETQ. V was clipped by 1 base and J by 7 bases, with 11 bases between them. CDR3 DNA (partial): TGCGCCAGCAGCTTGCAGGGAGGAAGTGAAAAA. Translated, it gives CASSLQGGSEK. In full, the CDR3 reads CASSLQGGSEKLFF.

This clone occurred a few times. The CDR3 goes on 3 residues after the read ends, and that part is filled in from the germline J gene. This rearrangement joins TRBV18 to TRBJ2-1, with 11 bases that match TRBD1. Losses at the gene ends were 3 bases for V and 8 bases for J; bases not matched to a gene: 9. CDR1 is KGHSH, CDR2 LQKENI, per germline. CDR3 length: 16 amino acids. CDR3 DNA (partial): TGTGCCAGCTCACCCTCTACGGGACAGGGGGGGGATGAG. Translated: CASSPSTGQGGDE. The full CDR3 reads CASSPSTGQGGDEQFF.

This clone was observed many times. The read ends 3 residues early relative to the CDR3; the germline J gene fills the gap. The chain joins TRBV27 to TRBJ1-1; possibly TRBD1 for D (6 bases). V lost 2 bases to trimming and J lost 6 bases, with 10 bases between them. The germline V gene encodes CDR1 MNHEY and CDR2 SMNVEV (reference sequence). The CDR3 consists of 13 residues. The DNA read from the CDR3 is TGTGCCAGCAGTTTAATGGGGGCCCCTGAA. This encodes CASSLMGAPE. The full CDR3 reads CASSLMGAPEAFF.

This clone was seen ten or more times. The read finishes 3 residues shy of the CDR3 end, and the germline J gene is used to complete it. V is TRBV19 and J is TRBJ2-3, with TRBD1 matching over 8 bases. CDR1 LNHDA and CDR2 SQIVND come from the germline V gene (reference sequence). The ends lost 3 bases at V and 0 bases at J; junction bases unmatched: 2. The CDR3 covers 15 residues. This chain's CDR3 is CASSIDRGSTDTQYF. The CDR3 bases that were read are TGTGCCAGTAGTATCGACAGGGGTAGCACAGATACG.

This clone was seen ten or more times. The read stops 3 residues short of the end of the CDR3; the missing end is completed from the germline J gene. This rearrangement joins TRBV18 to TRBJ1-6, with 7 nucleotides matching TRBD1. V gave up 6 bases and J gave up 12 bases; unmatched junction bases: 8. Germline V gene sequence: CDR1 KGHSH, CDR2 LQKENI. This CDR3 spans 13 amino acids. Here the CDR3 reads CASSPTGTEPLHF. The covered CDR3 bases are TGTGCCAGCTCCCCGACAGGGACTGAACCC.

This clone was found many times. The CDR3 goes on 3 residues after the read ends, and that part is filled in from the germline J gene. This chain links TRBV2 with TRBJ2-1, with 7 positions matching TRBD1. Looked up from germline, CDR1 is SNHLY and CDR2 is FYNNEI. The CDR3 is 14 amino acids. The ends lost 4 bases at V and 8 bases at J; junction bases unmatched: 8. The CDR3 reads CASSGRGTLHEQFF. CDR3 bases read: TGTGCCAGCAGTGGCAGGGGGACATTACATGAG.

This clone was observed at least ten times. The read finishes 3 residues shy of the CDR3 end, and the germline J gene is used to complete it. The chain couples TRBV7-9 to TRBJ2-5; TRBD1 agrees at 8 bases. This CDR3 spans 14 amino acids. The ends lost 5 bases at V and 1 base at J; junction bases unmatched: 3. Germline V gives CDR1 SEHNR, CDR2 FQNEAQ (reference sequence). CDR3 DNA (partial): TGTGCCAGCAGCAAGGACAGGGTCCAAGAGACC. The encoded protein is CASSKDRVQET. The whole CDR3 region reads CASSKDRVQETQYF. Full variable domain (rest looked up from reference TRBV7-9 and TRBJ2-5): DTGVSQNPRHKITKRGQNVTFRCDPISEHNRLYWYRQTLGQGPEFLTYFQNEAQLEKSRLLSDRFSAERPKGSFSTLEIQRTEQGDSAMYLCASSKDRVQETQYFGPGTRLLVL.